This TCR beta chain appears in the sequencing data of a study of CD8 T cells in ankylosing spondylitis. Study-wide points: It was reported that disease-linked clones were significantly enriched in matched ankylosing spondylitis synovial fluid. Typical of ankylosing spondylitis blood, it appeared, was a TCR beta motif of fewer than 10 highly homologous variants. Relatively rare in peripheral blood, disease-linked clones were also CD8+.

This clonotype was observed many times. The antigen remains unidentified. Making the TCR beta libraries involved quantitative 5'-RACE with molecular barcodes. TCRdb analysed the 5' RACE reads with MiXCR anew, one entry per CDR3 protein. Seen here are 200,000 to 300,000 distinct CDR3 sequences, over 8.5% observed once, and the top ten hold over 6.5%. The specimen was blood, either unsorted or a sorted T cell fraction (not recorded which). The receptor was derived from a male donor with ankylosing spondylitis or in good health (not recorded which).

CDR3 DNA: TGCAGTGCTAGAGAGAGGGACGCCAGCTCCTACAATGAGCAGTTCTTC. Its translation: CSARERDASSYNEQFF. V usage is TRBV20-1 and J usage is TRBJ2-1; TRBD1 or TRBD2 may be the D gene (5 bases each). V was trimmed by 0 bases and J by 0 bases, leaving 12 bases between them. This CDR3 is built from 16 residues. Germline loops: CDR1 DFQATT, CDR2 SNEGSKA (reference sequence).